The 9 T cell receptor beta chains presented below share a single source sample, sequenced in a study of T cell repertoires in cytomegalovirus infection. Their antigen targets remain unknown. TCRdb analysed the reads with MiXCR anew, one entry per CDR3 protein. The table records 350,000 to 400,000 distinct CDR3 sequences, about 35% of them present only once. The sample here was cultured PBMCs, taken from culture after CMV antigen stimulation. Receptor source: a human donor in good health (CMV status not recorded). Some clones in this sample may be carry-over from other donors' samples.

The chain links TRBV4-2 to TRBJ1-4; a possible D gene is TRBD1 (6 bases). Between the trimmed V and J ends, which lost 1 base and 8 bases, there was a span of 17 bases. CDR1 is LGHNA and CDR2 is YNFKEQ in the germline V gene. The CDR3 extends over 16 amino acids. The chain's CDR3 is CASSQGGVGGREKLFF. The CDR3 DNA sequence: TGTGCCAGCAGCCAAGGAGGGGTTGGGGGGCGCGAAAAACTGTTTTTT.

This chain joins TRBV7-8 and TRBJ1-3; D perhaps matches TRBD1 (6 bases). The V end lost 4 bases, the J end lost 0 bases, and 13 bases lay between the germline ends. CDR1 SGHVS and CDR2 FQNEAQ come from the germline V gene. CDR3 size: 16 residues. This chain's CDR3 is CASSSRTASSGNTIYF. The CDR3 DNA is TGTGCCAGCAGCTCCCGGACAGCGAGCTCTGGAAACACCATATATTTT.

This clonotype was seen ten or more times. The rearrangement joins TRBV7-2 to TRBJ1-4; D is uncertain. Per the germline V gene, CDR1 is SGHTA and CDR2 is FQGNSA. Trimming took 1 base from V and 0 from J, leaving 12 bases between them. The length of the CDR3 is 17 residues. CDR3 nucleotides: TGTGCCAGCAGCTTAGATGCCAGGCCGACAACTAATGAAAAACTGTTTTTT. Amino acids: CASSLDARPTTNEKLFF.

This chain connects TRBV20-1 to TRBJ1-6; a weak D match, TRBD1 (5 bases). Per germline, CDR1 DFQATT and CDR2 SNEGSKA (reference sequence). The CDR3 is 15 residues long. V shed 6 bases and J shed 0 bases, with 12 bases lying between them. CDR3 sequence (DNA): TGCAGTGCCCCAGGGAAGGGCTCCTATAATTCACCCCTCCACTTT. It codes for CSAPGKGSYNSPLHF.

The genes are TRBV4-1 and TRBJ1-1; maybe TRBD1 (5 bases). The CDR3 extends over 13 amino acids. Germline V gene sequence: CDR1 MGHRA, CDR2 YSYEKL. V lost 2 bases and J 9 bases, leaving 13 bases between the germline ends. The CDR3 loop is CASSQLWPGKAFF. In DNA, the CDR3 is TGCGCCAGCAGCCAATTATGGCCAGGGAAAGCTTTCTTT.

In its sample, this clonotype was seen many times. The chain recombines TRBV6-6 with TRBJ2-7, with 10 bases lining up with TRBD1. V lost 2 bases to trimming and J lost 0 bases; unmatched junction nucleotides: 4. The germline CDR1 and CDR2 sequences are MNHNY and SVGAGI (reference sequence). CDR3 length: 16 amino acids. This chain's CDR3 is CASSYPGQGSSYEQYV. The DNA of the CDR3 is TGTGCCAGCAGTTACCCGGGACAGGGGAGCTCCTACGAGCAGTACGTC.

This clonotype was picked up a small number of times. The genes are TRBV19 and TRBJ2-1; TRBD2 is a possible D gene (6 bases). The CDR3 totals 16 residues. With 6 bases removed from V and 4 bases from J, the gap between germline ends came to 19 bases. CDR1 and CDR2 from the germline V gene are LNHDA and SQIVND (reference sequence). This CDR3 is CASRPEVGLTYNEQFF. The CDR3 region has the DNA TGTGCCAGTAGACCCGAAGTGGGACTGACATACAATGAGCAGTTCTTC.

This clonotype was counted a few times. V gene TRBV27 combines with J gene TRBJ2-6; D call uncertain. Per germline, CDR1 MNHEY and CDR2 SMNVEV (reference sequence). This CDR3 is 17 amino acids long. V was clipped by 11 bases and J by 0 bases, with 20 bases between them. Here the CDR3 DNA reads TGTGCCCCCCGGAAAAATCGGCTCCGCTCTGGGGCCAACGTCCTGACTTTC. This gives the protein CAPRKNRLRSGANVLTF.

The chain is built from TRBV6-2 or TRBV6-3 and TRBJ2-2; D gene unclear. Per germline, CDR1 MNHEY and CDR2 SVGEGT. Trimming shortened V by 4 bases and J by 0 bases, and 6 bases separated the two germline ends. The CDR3 is 14 amino acids. CDR3 DNA sequence: TGTGCCAGCAGTTCTGATCCGAACACCGGGGAGCTGTTTTTT. The encoded protein is CASSSDPNTGELFF.